The present T cell receptor beta chain was sequenced within a study of blood T cell repertoires in COVID-19. The table came from immunoSEQ multiplex PCR; TCRdb's copy has only in-frame clones and leaves some out. The sample contains roughly 200,000 clones, more than 80% of which appear only once. Germline CDR1 reads GTSNPN; CDR2 reads SVGIG (reference sequence). V was clipped by 5 bases and J by 0 bases, with 11 bases between them. This CDR3 has 14 residues. This chain connects TRBV30 to TRBJ1-3; a weak D match, TRBD1 (6 bases). Sequenced material: peripheral blood. This sequence originates from a woman in her forties with COVID-19, enrolled during active disease. DNA for the CDR3: TGTGCCTGGGAGGGGGGGATCTCTGGAAACACCATATATTTT. Encoded protein: CAWEGGISGNTIYF. The full variable domain, completed using reference TRBV30 and TRBJ1-3, is SQTIHQWPATLVQPVGSPLSLECTVEGTSNPNLYWYRQAAGRGLQLLFYSVGIGQISSEVPQNLSASRPQDRQFILSSKKLLLSDSGFYLCAWEGGISGNTIYFGEGSWLTVV.